This passage covers 23 T cell receptor beta chains from one sample sequenced in a study of spatial heterogeneity in lung cancer. Regarding the study as a whole: The study found that expanded intratumoral alpha and beta TCR counts tracked tumor mutation counts.

No antigen has been identified for these receptors. Time point meaning: sample taken at primary tumor resection. TCRdb re-called the 5' RACE reads through MiXCR, storing one row per CDR3 protein. The table shows around 7,900 distinct CDR3 sequences, with 11% to 15% occurring only once. The specimen comprised lung tumor tissue, sampled at surgery. The receptors derive from a female donor with early-stage non-small cell lung cancer.

The chain is built from TRBV19 and TRBJ1-5, with 8 nucleotides matching TRBD1. The V gene end was trimmed by 5 bases and the J gene end by 7 bases; junction bases not matched to a gene: 13. CDR3 length: 16 amino acids. Germline V gene data show CDR1 as LNHDA and CDR2 as SQIVND (reference sequence). CDR3 coding DNA: TGTGCCAGTAGTCCAACTGACAGGGGCTCGCGGCAGCCCCAGCATTTT. Translated, it gives CASSPTDRGSRQPQHF.

The table lists this clonotype with many counts. This chain joins TRBV7-9 and TRBJ2-2; D remains ambiguous. This CDR3 is built from 13 residues. V was clipped by 3 bases and J by 3 bases, with 5 bases between them. Germline V gives CDR1 SEHNR, CDR2 FQNEAQ (reference sequence). DNA of the CDR3: TGTGCCAGCAGCTTGGGGTACACCGGGGAGCTGTTTTTT. It yields the protein CASSLGYTGELFF.

CDR3 bases: TGTGCCAGCAGCGCACAGGGGGTTACTGGAAACACCATATATTTT. Protein product: CASSAQGVTGNTIYF. The rearrangement uses TRBV7-9 and TRBJ1-3; 8 nucleotides align to TRBD1. Germline loops: CDR1 SEHNR, CDR2 FQNEAQ (reference sequence). V shed 5 bases and J 2 bases; nucleotides not matched to a gene: 5. The CDR3 is 15 residues long. The full variable domain, completed using reference TRBV7-9 and TRBJ1-3, is DTGVSQNPRHKITKRGQNVTFRCDPISEHNRLYWYRQTLGQGPEFLTYFQNEAQLEKSRLLSDRFSAERPKGSFSTLEIQRTEQGDSAMYLCASSAQGVTGNTIYFGEGSWLTVV.

At least ten counts were recorded for this clonotype. The chain carries TRBV20-1 and TRBJ2-1; TRBD2 matches 12 bases. Germline assignment: CDR1 DFQATT and CDR2 SNEGSKA (reference sequence). The trim removed 6 bases at V and 15 bases at J, leaving 9 bases unmatched. This CDR3 is built from 12 residues. CDR3 nucleotides: TGCAGTGCGCGGGCTAGCGGGAGGGTGCCGTTCTTC. Its translation is CSARASGRVPFF.

This clonotype is medium-sized within its sample. This CDR3 is CASSLMAQETQYF. DNA of the CDR3: TGTGCCAGCAGCTTAATGGCCCAAGAGACCCAGTACTTC. The V gene is TRBV7-8, the J gene TRBJ2-5; D remains unclear. Germline V lookup: CDR1 SGHVS, CDR2 FQNEAQ. The CDR3 has 13 residues. Trimming shortened V by 2 bases and J by 1 base, and 5 bases separated the two germline ends.

This clonotype is deemed medium-sized (0.01 to 0.1%). The rearrangement joins TRBV27 to TRBJ2-2; D gene uncertain. This CDR3 region has 14 residues. CDR1 MNHEY and CDR2 SMNVEV come from the germline V gene (reference sequence). The V end was cut by 7 bases, the J end by 0 bases, with 9 bases between. The CDR3: CASMRSSNTGELFF. DNA of the CDR3: TGTGCCAGCATGAGGTCGTCGAACACCGGGGAGCTGTTTTTT.

By frequency in the sample, this clonotype is medium-sized. The rearrangement uses TRBV25-1 and TRBJ2-1, with 8 bases lining up with TRBD1. This CDR3 region has 16 residues. Germline V gene data show CDR1 as MGHDK and CDR2 as SYGVNS. The ends lost 3 bases at V and 7 bases at J; junction bases unmatched: 11. The CDR3 nucleotides read TGTGCCAGCAGTGATCGGTCAGGGGGCCTTTGGAATGAGCAGTTCTTC. It is translated as CASSDRSGGLWNEQFF.

This clonotype came up a few times. The gene calls are TRBV3-1 and TRBJ1-6; no firm D call. The CDR3 loop spans 12 amino acids. Trimming left V 3 bases short and J 7 bases short, with 4 bases between. Germline V lookup: CDR1 LGHDT, CDR2 YNNKEL (reference sequence). The CDR3 is CASSHRNSPLHF. As DNA, the CDR3 is TGTGCCAGCAGCCATCGGAATTCACCCCTCCACTTT. Based on the CDR3 plus reference TRBV3-1 and TRBJ1-6, the full variable domain is DTAVSQTPKYLVTQMGNDKSIKCEQNLGHDTMYWYKQDSKKFLKIMFSYNNKELIINETVPNRFSPKSPDKAHLNLHINSLELGDSAVYFCASSHRNSPLHFGNGTRLTVT.

This clonotype is categorized as medium-sized (0.01 to 0.1%). The chain uses TRBV10-3 and TRBJ2-5; D is perhaps TRBD2 (5 bases). V lost 8 bases and J 5 bases, leaving 12 bases between the germline ends. CDR1 is ENHRY and CDR2 is SYGVKD in the germline V gene. The CDR3 consists of 12 residues. CDR3 nucleotide sequence: TGTGCCATCTCGGGGTTTGAGGAGACCCAGTACTTC. It is translated as CAISGFEETQYF.

This clonotype was detected many times. The chain has TRBV6-5 and TRBJ2-1; D unresolved. This CDR3 is built from 16 residues. Per the germline V gene, CDR1 is MNHEY and CDR2 is SVGAGI. Trimming shortened V by 7 bases and J by 1 base, and 17 bases separated the two germline ends. The CDR3 nucleotides are TGTGCCAGCAACTACCGTCCGGTTAGGTCCTACAATGAGCAGTTCTTC. Translated, it gives CASNYRPVRSYNEQFF.

This CDR3 reads CASQEVSNQPQHF. In DNA, the CDR3 is TGTGCCAGTCAGGAGGTTAGCAATCAGCCCCAGCATTTT. The genes are TRBV6-6 and TRBJ1-5, with no clear D. CDR3 length: 13 residues. Germline lookup yields CDR1 MNHNY and CDR2 SVGAGI (reference sequence). The ends were cut back, 9 bases at V and 0 bases at J, with 9 bases in the middle.

By proportion, this clonotype is medium-sized. J is TRBJ2-1 and V is TRBV11-1; TRBD2 aligns across 11 bases. The CDR3 consists of 15 residues. The germline gives CDR1 SGHAT, CDR2 FQDESV (reference sequence). V was clipped by 7 bases and J by 9 bases; unmatched bases: 11. CDR3 residues: CASTDSGGGFGEQFF. The DNA for the CDR3 is TGTGCCAGCACTGATAGCGGGGGGGGATTTGGTGAGCAGTTCTTC. Based on the CDR3 plus reference TRBV11-1 and TRBJ2-1, the full variable domain is EAEVAQSPRYKITEKSQAVAFWCDPISGHATLYWYRQILGQGPELLVQFQDESVVDDSQLPKDRFSAERLKGVDSTLKIQPAELGDSAMYLCASTDSGGGFGEQFFGPGTRLTVL.

This clonotype is judged medium-sized. The rearrangement uses TRBV6-1 and TRBJ2-1; TRBD2 aligns across 7 bases. This CDR3 contains 16 residues. Germline V lookup: CDR1 MNHNS, CDR2 SASEGT. The V gene end was trimmed by 2 bases and the J gene end by 8 bases; junction bases not matched to a gene: 12. The CDR3 spells CASSETAPGGRDEQFF. Here the CDR3 DNA reads TGTGCCAGCAGTGAAACGGCACCCGGGGGGAGGGATGAGCAGTTCTTC.

This clonotype is judged medium-sized. This chain joins TRBV4-2 and TRBJ1-4; D is undetermined. CDR3 size: 14 residues. V lost 4 bases and J lost 7, with 13 bases in between. The germline gives CDR1 LGHNA, CDR2 YNFKEQ. CDR3 region: CASSLSSVGEKLFF. The CDR3 DNA sequence: TGTGCCAGCAGCCTGAGTTCCGTTGGTGAAAAACTGTTTTTT.

This clonotype came up many times. This chain uses TRBV6-5 with TRBJ2-3; TRBD2 matches 11 bases. The CDR3 has 14 amino acids. J lost 10 bases, V lost 5 bases, and 8 bases had no gene match. The germline gives CDR1 MNHEY, CDR2 SVGAGI. The CDR3 is CASSRASGGSAQYF. CDR3 bases: TGTGCCAGCAGTCGGGCTAGCGGGGGGTCAGCGCAGTATTTT.

This clonotype counts as medium-sized. The V and J genes are TRBV12-3 or TRBV12-4 and TRBJ2-5; 11 bases map to TRBD2. V lost 5 bases and J lost 7; bases outside the gene matches: 15. The CDR3 is 17 amino acids. Written as DNA, the CDR3 is TGTGCCAGCAGTGAAAGACTAGCGGGGAGCCCTTACCCGACCCAGTACTTC. Amino acids: CASSERLAGSPYPTQYF.

This clonotype was observed at least ten times. CDR3 sequence reads: CASSYSNGLTGELFF. CDR3 DNA: TGTGCCAGCAGTTACTCGAATGGGCTAACCGGGGAGCTGTTTTTT. The V call is TRBV6-6, the J call TRBJ2-2; no clear D. The CDR3 is made up of 15 amino acids. Between the trimmed V and J ends, which lost 0 bases and 5 bases, there was a span of 10 bases. Per the germline V gene, CDR1 is MNHNY and CDR2 is SVGAGI (reference sequence).

This clonotype is categorized as medium-sized. The chain couples TRBV7-3 to TRBJ2-1; D may be TRBD2 (7 bases). Germline CDR1 reads SGHTA; CDR2 reads FQGTGA. The CDR3 runs to 15 residues. Between the trimmed V and J ends, which lost 3 bases and 2 bases, there was a span of 11 bases. The CDR3 region is CASSFGGGPYNEQFF. The CDR3 DNA reads as TGTGCCAGCAGCTTCGGCGGGGGCCCCTACAATGAGCAGTTCTTC.

The chain links TRBV13 to TRBJ2-1, with D maybe TRBD1 (6 bases). The CDR3 consists of 12 residues. From germline, CDR1 is PRHDT and CDR2 FYEKMQ (reference sequence). V lost 4 bases and J 10 bases, leaving 11 bases between the germline ends. This CDR3 is CASSSTGKEQFF. The CDR3 DNA follows: TGTGCCAGCAGCTCCACAGGGAAGGAGCAGTTCTTC. Looking up the rest from reference TRBV13 and TRBJ2-1 gives the full variable domain: AAGVIQSPRHLIKEKRETATLKCYPIPRHDTVYWYQQGPGQDPQFLISFYEKMQSDKGSIPDRFSAQQFSDYHSELNMSSLELGDSALYFCASSSTGKEQFFGPGTRLTVL.

This clonotype is deemed medium-sized. The genes are TRBV19 and TRBJ1-5; 7 bases align to TRBD1. The junction had 7 bases not matched to a gene; V was cut back by 6 bases and J by 2 bases. The CDR3 is 15 amino acids. The germline gives CDR1 LNHDA, CDR2 SQIVND (reference sequence). Here the CDR3 reads CASRPTGAGNQPQHF. CDR3 sequence (DNA): TGTGCCAGTAGGCCCACAGGGGCTGGCAATCAGCCCCAGCATTTT.

This clonotype was counted between two and nine times. The chain carries TRBV10-3 and TRBJ2-1; 8 bases line up with TRBD2. This CDR3 spans 14 amino acids. Per germline, CDR1 ENHRY and CDR2 SYGVKD. Losses at the gene ends were 6 bases for V and 8 bases for J; bases not matched to a gene: 9. CDR3 sequence (DNA): TGTGCCATCAGCCCCACGGGGGGGAAGCATGAGCAGTTCTTC. It yields the protein CAISPTGGKHEQFF.

Within the sample, this clonotype is medium-sized (0.01 to 0.1%). The chain combines TRBV20-1 with TRBJ2-3; D gene ambiguous. The CDR3 covers 11 residues. Per the germline V gene, CDR1 is DFQATT and CDR2 is SNEGSKA (reference sequence). CDR3 protein: CRMGSTDTQYF. For the CDR3, the DNA is TGCAGAATGGGGAGCACAGATACGCAGTATTTT.

This clonotype is medium-sized within its sample. The V and J genes are TRBV6-2 or TRBV6-3 and TRBJ1-5, with D perhaps matching TRBD1 (5 bases). The CDR3 contains 15 residues. Germline V CDR1 and CDR2: MNHEY, SVGEGT. V was cut by 6 bases and J by 3 bases, with 15 bases left in between. The CDR3, as DNA: TGTGCCAGCAGCTTGTCTGGGGCGAACAATCAGCCCCAGCATTTT. Amino acid sequence: CASSLSGANNQPQHF.